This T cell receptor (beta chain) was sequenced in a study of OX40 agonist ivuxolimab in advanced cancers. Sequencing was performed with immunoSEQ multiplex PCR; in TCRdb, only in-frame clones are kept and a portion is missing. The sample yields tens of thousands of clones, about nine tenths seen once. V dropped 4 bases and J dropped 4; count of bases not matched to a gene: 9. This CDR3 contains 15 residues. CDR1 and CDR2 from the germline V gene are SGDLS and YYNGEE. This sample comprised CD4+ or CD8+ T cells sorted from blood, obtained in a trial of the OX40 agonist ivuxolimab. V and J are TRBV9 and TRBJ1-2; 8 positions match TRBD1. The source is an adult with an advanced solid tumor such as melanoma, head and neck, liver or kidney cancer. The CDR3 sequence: CASSPRQGPTYGYTF. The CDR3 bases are TGTGCCAGCAGCCCCAGACAGGGGCCGACCTATGGCTACACCTTC.